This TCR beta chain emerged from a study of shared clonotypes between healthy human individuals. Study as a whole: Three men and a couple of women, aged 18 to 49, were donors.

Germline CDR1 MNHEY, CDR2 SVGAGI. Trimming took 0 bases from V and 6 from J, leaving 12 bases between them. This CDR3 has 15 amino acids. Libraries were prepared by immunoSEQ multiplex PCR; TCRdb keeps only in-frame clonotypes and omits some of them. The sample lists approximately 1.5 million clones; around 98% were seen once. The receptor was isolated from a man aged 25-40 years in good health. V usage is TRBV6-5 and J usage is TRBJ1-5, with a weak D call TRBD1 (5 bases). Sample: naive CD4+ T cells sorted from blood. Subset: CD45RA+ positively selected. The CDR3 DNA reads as TGTGCCAGCAGTTACTCTGGGGTTCAGGGTCAGCCCCAGCATTTT. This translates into CASSYSGVQGQPQHF.